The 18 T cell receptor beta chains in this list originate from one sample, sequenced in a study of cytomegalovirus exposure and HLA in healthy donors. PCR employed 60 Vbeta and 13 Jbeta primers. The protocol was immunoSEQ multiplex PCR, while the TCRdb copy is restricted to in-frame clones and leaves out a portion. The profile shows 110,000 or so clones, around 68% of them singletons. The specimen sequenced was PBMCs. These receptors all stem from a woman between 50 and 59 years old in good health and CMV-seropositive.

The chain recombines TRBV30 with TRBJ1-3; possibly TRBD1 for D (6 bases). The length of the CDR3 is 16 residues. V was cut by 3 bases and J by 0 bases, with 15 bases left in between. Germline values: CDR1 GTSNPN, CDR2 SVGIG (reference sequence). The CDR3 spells CAWRVTGAYSGNTIYF. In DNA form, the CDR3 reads TGTGCCTGGAGAGTGACAGGCGCCTACTCTGGAAACACCATATATTTT.

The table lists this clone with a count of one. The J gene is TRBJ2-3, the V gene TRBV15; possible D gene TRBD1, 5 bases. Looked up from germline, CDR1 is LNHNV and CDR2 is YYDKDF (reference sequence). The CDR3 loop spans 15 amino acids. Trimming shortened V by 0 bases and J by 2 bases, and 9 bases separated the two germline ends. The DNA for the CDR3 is TGTGCCACCAGCAGAGAGGACACTTCCACAGATACGCAGTATTTT. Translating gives CATSREDTSTDTQYF.

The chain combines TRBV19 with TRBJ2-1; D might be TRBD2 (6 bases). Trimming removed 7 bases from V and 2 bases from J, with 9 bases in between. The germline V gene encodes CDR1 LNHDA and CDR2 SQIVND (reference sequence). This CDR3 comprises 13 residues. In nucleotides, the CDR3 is TGTGCCAGTACGCGGGGCGCCTACAATGAGCAGTTCTTC. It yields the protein CASTRGAYNEQFF.

The CDR3 protein is CAWVKQGKTEAFF. For the CDR3, the DNA is TGTGCCTGGGTGAAACAGGGGAAGACTGAAGCTTTCTTT. The J gene is TRBJ1-1, the V gene TRBV30, with 7 bases fitting TRBD1. Germline CDR1 GTSNPN, CDR2 SVGIG (reference sequence). CDR3 length: 13 amino acids. Unmatched junction bases numbered 8, after V lost 5 bases and J lost 5 bases.

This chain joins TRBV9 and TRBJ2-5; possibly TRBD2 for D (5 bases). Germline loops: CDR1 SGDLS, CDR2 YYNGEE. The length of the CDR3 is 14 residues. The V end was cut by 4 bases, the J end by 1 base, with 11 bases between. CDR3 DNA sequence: TGTGCCAGCAGCCCGTGGACTTCCCAAGAGACCCAGTACTTC. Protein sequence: CASSPWTSQETQYF.

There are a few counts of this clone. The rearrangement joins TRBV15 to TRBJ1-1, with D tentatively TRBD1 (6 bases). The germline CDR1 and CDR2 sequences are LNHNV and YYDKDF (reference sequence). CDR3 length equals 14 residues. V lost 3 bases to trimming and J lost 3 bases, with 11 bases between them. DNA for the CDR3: TGTGCCACCAGCAGGCGGGGGCTTGACACTGAAGCTTTCTTT. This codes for CATSRRGLDTEAFF.

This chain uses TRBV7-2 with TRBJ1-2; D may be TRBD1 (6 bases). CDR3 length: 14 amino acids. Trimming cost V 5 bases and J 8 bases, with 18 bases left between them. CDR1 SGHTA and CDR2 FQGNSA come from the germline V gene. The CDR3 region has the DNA TGTGCCAGCAGCATCGAGCCAGGGGCTTACGGCTACACCTTC. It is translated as CASSIEPGAYGYTF.

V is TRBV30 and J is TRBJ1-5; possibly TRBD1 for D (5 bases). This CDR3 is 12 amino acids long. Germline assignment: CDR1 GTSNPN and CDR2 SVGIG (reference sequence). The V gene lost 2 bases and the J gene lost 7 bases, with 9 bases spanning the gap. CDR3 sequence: CAWSPQGQPQHF. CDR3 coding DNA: TGTGCCTGGAGTCCCCAGGGCCAGCCCCAGCATTTT.

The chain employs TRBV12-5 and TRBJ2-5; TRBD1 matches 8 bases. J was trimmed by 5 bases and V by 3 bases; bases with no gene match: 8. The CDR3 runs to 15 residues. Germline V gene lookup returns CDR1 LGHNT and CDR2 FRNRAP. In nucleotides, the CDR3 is TGTGCTAGTGGTTTAGGTCCAGGGGGCACGGAGACCCAGTACTTC. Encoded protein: CASGLGPGGTETQYF.

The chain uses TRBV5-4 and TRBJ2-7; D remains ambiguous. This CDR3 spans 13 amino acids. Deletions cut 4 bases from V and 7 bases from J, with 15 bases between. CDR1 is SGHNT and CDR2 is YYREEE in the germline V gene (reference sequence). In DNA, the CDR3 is TGTGCCAGCAGCCTGGACCCGGCGAGGGAGCAGTACTTC. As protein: CASSLDPAREQYF. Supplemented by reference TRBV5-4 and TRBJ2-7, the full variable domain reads ETGVTQSPTHLIKTRGQQVTLRCSSQSGHNTVSWYQQALGQGPQFIFQYYREEENGRGNFPPRFSGLQFPNYSSELNVNALELDDSALYLCASSLDPAREQYFGPGTRLTVT.

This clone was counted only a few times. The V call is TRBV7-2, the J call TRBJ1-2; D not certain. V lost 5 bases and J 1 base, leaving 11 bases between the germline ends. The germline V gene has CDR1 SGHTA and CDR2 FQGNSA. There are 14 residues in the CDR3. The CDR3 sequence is CASSTVGLNYGYTF. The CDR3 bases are TGTGCCAGCAGCACCGTCGGACTTAACTATGGCTACACCTTC.

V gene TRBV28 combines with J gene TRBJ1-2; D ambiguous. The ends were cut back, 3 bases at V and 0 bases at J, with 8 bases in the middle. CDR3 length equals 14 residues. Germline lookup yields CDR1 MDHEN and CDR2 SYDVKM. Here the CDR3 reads CASSLRLSNYGYTF. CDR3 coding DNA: TGTGCCAGCAGTTTGAGGCTTTCTAACTATGGCTACACCTTC.

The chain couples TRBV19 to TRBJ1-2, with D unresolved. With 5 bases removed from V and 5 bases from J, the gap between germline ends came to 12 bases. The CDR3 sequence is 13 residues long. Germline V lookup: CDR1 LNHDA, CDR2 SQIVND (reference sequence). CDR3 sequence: CASSLNSLYGYTF. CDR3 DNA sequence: TGTGCCAGTAGTTTGAACAGTCTATATGGCTACACCTTC.

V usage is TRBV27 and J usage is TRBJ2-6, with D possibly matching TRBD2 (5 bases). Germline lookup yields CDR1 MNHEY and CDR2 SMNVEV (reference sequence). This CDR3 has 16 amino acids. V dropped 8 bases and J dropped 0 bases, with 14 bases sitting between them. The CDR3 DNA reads TGTGCCAGCGGGAGACAAGTCCTCTCTGGGGCCAACGTCCTGACTTTC. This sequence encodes CASGRQVLSGANVLTF.

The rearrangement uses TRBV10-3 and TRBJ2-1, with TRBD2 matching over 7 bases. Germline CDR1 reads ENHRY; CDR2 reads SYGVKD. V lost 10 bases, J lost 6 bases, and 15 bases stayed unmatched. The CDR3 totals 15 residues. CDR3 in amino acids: CATLMSRGVVNEQFF. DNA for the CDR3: TGTGCCACACTCATGTCTCGGGGGGTTGTCAATGAGCAGTTCTTC.

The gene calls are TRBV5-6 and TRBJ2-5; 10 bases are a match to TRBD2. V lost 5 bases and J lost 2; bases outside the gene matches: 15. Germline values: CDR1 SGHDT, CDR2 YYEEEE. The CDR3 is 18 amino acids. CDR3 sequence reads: CASSTGGLAGATQETQYF. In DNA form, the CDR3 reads TGTGCCAGCAGTACCGGTGGGCTAGCGGGGGCAACTCAAGAGACCCAGTACTTC. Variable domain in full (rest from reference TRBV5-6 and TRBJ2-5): DAGVTQSPTHLIKTRGQQVTLRCSPKSGHDTVSWYQQALGQGPQFIFQYYEEEERQRGNFPDRFSGHQFPNYSSELNVNALLLGDSALYLCASSTGGLAGATQETQYFGPGTRLLVL.

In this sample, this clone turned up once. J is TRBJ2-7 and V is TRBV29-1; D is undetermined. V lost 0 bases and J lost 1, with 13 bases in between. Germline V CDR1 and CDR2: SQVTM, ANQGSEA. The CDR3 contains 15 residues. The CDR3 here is CSVEDMAGSSYEQYF. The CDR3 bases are TGCAGCGTTGAAGATATGGCAGGCTCATCCTACGAGCAGTACTTC.

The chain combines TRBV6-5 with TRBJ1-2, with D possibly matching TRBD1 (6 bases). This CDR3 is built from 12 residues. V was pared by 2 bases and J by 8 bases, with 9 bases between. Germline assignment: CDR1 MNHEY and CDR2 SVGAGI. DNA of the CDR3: TGTGCCAGCAGTTACATGGGGGCCGGCTACACCTTC. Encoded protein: CASSYMGAGYTF.